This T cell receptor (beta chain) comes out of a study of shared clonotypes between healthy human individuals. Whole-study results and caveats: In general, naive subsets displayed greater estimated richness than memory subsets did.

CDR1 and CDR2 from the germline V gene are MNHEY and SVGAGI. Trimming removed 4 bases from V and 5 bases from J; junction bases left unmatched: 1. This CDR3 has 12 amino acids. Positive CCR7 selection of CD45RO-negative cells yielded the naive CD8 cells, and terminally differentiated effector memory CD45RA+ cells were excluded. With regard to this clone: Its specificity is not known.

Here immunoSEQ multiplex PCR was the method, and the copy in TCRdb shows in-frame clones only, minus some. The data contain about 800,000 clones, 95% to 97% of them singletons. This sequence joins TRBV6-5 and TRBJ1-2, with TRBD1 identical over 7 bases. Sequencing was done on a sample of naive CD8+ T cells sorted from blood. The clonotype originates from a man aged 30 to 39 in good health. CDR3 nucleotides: TGTGCCAGCAGTTGGGACAGATATGGCTACACCTTC. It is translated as CASSWDRYGYTF.